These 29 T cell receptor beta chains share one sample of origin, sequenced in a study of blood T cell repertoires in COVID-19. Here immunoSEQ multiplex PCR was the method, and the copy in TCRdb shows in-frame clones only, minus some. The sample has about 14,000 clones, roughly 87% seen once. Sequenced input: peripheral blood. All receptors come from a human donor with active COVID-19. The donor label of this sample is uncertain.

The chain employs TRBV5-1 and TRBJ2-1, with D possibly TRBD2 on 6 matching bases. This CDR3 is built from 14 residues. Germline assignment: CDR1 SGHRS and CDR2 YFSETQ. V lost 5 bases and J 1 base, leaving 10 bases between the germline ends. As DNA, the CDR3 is TGCGCCAGCAGGCCCGGGAGTTCCTACAATGAGCAGTTCTTC. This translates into CASRPGSSYNEQFF. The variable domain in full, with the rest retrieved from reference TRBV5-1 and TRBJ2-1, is KAGVTQTPRYLIKTRGQQVTLSCSPISGHRSVSWYQQTPGQGLQFLFEYFSETQRNKGNFPGRFSGRQFSNSRSEMNVSTLELGDSALYLCASRPGSSYNEQFFGPGTRLTVL.

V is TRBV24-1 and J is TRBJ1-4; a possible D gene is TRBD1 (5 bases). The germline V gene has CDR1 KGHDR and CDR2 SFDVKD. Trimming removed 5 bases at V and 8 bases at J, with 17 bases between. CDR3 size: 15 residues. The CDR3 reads CATSAPDRGVEKLFF. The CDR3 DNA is TGTGCCACCAGTGCACCCGACAGAGGTGTGGAAAAACTGTTTTTT.

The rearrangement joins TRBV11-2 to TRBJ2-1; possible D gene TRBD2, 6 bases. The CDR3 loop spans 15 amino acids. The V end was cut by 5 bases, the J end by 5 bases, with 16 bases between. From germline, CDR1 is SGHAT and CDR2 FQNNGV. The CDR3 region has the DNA TGTGCCAGCAGCACGCCTACGCGGGGAGACAATGAGCAGTTCTTC. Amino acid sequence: CASSTPTRGDNEQFF.

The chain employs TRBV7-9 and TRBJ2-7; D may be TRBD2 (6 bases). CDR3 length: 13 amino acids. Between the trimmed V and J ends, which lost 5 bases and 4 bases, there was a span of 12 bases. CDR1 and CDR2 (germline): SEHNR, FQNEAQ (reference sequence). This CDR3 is CASSPAGNYEQYF. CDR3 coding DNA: TGTGCCAGCAGCCCCGCGGGAAATTACGAGCAGTACTTC.

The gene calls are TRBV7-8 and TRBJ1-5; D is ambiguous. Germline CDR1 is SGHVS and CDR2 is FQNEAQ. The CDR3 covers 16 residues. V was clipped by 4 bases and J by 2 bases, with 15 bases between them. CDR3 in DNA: TGTGCCAGCAGCTATGATGGAGGGAGAGGCAATCAGCCCCAGCATTTT. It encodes CASSYDGGRGNQPQHF.

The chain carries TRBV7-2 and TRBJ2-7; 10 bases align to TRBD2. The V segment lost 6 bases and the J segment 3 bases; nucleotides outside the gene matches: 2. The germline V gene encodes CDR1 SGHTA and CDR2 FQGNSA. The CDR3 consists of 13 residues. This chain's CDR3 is CASRASGSYEQYF. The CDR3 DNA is TGTGCCAGCAGGGCTAGCGGGAGCTACGAGCAGTACTTC.

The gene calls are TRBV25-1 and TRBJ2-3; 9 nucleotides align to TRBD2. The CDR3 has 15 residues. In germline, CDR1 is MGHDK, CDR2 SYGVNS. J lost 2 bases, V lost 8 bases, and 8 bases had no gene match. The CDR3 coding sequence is TGTGCCAGCGCCCTTAGCGGGAGCCCCACAGATACGCAGTATTTT. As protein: CASALSGSPTDTQYF.

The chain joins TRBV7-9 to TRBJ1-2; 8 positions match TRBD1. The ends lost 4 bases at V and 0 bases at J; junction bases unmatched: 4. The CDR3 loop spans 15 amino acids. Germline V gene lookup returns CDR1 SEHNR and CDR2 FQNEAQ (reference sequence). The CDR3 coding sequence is TGTGCCAGCAGCTCGGACAGGGAGGCTAACTATGGCTACACCTTC. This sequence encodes CASSSDREANYGYTF.

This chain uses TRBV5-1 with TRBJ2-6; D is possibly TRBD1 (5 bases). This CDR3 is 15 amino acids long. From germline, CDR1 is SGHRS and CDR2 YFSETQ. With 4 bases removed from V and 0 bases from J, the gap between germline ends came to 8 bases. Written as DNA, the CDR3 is TGCGCCAGCAGCCTGACAGCCTCTGGGGCCAACGTCCTGACTTTC. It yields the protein CASSLTASGANVLTF.

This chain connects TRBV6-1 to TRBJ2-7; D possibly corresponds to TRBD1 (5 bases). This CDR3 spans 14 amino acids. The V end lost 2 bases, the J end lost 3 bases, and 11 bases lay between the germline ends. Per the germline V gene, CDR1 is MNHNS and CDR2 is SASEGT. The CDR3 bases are TGTGCCAGCAGTGAATGGCAGGGCTTCTACGAGCAGTACTTC. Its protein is CASSEWQGFYEQYF.

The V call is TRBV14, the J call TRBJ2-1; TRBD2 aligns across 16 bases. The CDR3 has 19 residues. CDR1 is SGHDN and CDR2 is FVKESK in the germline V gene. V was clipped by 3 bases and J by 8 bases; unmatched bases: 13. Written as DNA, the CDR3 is TGTGCCAGCAGCCATGTCCCGGGACTAGCGGGAGGGCCGATATATGAGCAGTTCTTC. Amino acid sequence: CASSHVPGLAGGPIYEQFF.

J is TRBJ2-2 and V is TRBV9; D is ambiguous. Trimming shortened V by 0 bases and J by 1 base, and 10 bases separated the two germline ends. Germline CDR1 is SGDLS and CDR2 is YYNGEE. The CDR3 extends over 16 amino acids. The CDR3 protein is CASSVVSTLNTGELFF. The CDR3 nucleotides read TGTGCCAGCAGCGTAGTTAGTACCCTGAACACCGGGGAGCTGTTTTTT.

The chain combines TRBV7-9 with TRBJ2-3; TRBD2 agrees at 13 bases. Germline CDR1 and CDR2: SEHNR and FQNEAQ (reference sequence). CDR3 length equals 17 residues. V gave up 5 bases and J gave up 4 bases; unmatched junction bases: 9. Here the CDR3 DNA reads TGTGCCAGCAGCCGTGGGACTAGCGGGGTTCGGGCAGATACGCAGTATTTT. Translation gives CASSRGTSGVRADTQYF.

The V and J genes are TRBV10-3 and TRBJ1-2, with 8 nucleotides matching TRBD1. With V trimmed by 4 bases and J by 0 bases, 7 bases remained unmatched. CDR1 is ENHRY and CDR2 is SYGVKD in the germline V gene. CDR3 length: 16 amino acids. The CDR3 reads CAISGDRSISNYGYTF. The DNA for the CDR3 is TGTGCCATCAGTGGGGACAGGTCGATATCTAACTATGGCTACACCTTC.

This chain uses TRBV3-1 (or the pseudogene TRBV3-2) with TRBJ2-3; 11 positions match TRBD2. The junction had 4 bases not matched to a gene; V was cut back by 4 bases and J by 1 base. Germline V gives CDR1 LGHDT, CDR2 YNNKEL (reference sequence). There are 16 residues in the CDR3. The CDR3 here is CASSPPGLAGTDTQYF. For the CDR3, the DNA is TGTGCCAGCAGCCCTCCGGGACTAGCGGGCACAGATACGCAGTATTTT.

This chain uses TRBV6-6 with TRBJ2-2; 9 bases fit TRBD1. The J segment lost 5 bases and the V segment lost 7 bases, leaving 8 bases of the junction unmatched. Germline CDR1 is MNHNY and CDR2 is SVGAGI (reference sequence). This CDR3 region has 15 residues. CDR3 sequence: CASTTGGSGTGELFF. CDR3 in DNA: TGTGCCAGCACCACAGGGGGCTCCGGGACCGGGGAGCTGTTTTTT.

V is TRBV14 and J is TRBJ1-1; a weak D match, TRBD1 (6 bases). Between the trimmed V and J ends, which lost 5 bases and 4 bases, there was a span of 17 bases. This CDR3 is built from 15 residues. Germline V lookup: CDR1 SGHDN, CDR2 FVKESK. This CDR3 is CASSAQGAWITEAFF. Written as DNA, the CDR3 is TGTGCCAGCAGCGCACAGGGAGCTTGGATCACTGAAGCTTTCTTT.

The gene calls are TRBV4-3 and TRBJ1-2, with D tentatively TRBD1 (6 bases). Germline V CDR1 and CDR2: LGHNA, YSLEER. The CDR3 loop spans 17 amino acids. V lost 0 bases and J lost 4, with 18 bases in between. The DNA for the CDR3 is TGCGCCAGCAGCCAAGATCCTTCCACCGGGGGGGCCTATGGCTACACCTTC. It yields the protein CASSQDPSTGGAYGYTF.

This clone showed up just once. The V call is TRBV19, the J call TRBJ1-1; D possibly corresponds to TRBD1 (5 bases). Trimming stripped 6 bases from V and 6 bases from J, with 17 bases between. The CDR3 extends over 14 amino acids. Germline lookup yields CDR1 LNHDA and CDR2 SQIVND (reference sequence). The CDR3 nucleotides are TGTGCCAGTAGCCCCGTCGGGGGAAGGCCTGAAGCTTTCTTT. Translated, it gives CASSPVGGRPEAFF.

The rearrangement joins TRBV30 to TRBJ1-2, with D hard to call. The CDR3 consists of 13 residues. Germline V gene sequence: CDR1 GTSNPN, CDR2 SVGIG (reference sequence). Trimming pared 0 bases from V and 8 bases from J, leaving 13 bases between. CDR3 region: CAWSVVFTEGYTF. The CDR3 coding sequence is TGTGCCTGGAGTGTAGTTTTTACAGAAGGCTACACCTTC.

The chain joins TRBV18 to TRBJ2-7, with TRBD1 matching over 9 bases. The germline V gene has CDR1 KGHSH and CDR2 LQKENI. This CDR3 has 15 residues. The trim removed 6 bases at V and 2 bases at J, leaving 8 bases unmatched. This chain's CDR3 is CASSQWTGVPYEQYF. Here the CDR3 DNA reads TGTGCCAGCTCCCAATGGACAGGGGTGCCCTACGAGCAGTACTTC.

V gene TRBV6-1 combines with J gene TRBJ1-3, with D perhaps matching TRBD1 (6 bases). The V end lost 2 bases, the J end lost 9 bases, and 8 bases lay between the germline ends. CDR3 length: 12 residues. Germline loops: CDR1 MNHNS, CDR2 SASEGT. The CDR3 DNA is TGTGCCAGCAGTGAAAGGGGGGGCACCATATATTTT. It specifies CASSERGGTIYF.

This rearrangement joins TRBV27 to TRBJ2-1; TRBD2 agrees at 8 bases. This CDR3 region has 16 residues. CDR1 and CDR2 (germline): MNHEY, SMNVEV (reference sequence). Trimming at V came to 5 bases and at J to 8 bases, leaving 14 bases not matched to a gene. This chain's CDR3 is CASSRPAGELQDEQFF. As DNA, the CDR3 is TGTGCCAGCAGTAGGCCAGCGGGGGAGCTACAGGATGAGCAGTTCTTC.

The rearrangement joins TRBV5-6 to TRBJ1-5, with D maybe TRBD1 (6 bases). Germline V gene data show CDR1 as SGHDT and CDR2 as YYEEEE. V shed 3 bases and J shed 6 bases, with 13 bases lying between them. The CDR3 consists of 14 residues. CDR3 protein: CASSSRLRGQPQHF. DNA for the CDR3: TGTGCCAGCAGCTCCCGGCTCAGGGGTCAGCCCCAGCATTTT.

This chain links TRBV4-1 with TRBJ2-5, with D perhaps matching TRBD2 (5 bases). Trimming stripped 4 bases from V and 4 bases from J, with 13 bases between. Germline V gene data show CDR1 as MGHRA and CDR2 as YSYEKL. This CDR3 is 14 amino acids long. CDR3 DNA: TGCGCCAGCAGCCGCCGTGAGGGTAGAGAGACCCAGTACTTC. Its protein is CASSRREGRETQYF.

DNA for the CDR3: TGTGCTAGTGGTTTTGGGGGCTTGGGAAACACCATATATTTT. It is translated as CASGFGGLGNTIYF. The J gene is TRBJ1-3, the V gene TRBV12-5, with D perhaps TRBD1 (6 bases). V lost 3 bases and J lost 4, with 10 bases in between. The CDR3 is made up of 14 amino acids. Germline CDR1 reads LGHNT; CDR2 reads FRNRAP.

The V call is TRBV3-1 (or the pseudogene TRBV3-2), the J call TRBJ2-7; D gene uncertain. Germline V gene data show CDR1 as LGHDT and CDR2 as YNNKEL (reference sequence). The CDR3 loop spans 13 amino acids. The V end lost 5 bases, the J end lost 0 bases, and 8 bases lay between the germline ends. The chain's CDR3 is CASSNDFSYEQYF. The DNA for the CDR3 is TGTGCCAGCAGCAACGACTTCTCCTACGAGCAGTACTTC.

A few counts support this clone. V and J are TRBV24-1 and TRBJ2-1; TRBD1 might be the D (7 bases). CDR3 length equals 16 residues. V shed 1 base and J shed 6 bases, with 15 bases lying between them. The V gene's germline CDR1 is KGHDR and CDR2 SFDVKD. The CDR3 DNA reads TGTGCCACCAGTGATTTAGGAGGGGGCTTAAGCAATGAGCAGTTCTTC. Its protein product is CATSDLGGGLSNEQFF.

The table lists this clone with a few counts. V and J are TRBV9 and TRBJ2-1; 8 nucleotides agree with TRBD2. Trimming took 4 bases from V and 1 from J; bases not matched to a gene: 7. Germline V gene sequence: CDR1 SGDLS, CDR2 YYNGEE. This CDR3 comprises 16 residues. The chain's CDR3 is CASSPPAGVSYNEQFF. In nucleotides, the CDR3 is TGTGCCAGCAGCCCCCCAGCGGGGGTATCCTACAATGAGCAGTTCTTC.